A single sample gave rise to the 13 T cell receptor beta chains below, sequenced in a study of PD-1 blockade in classical Hodgkin lymphoma. Using immunoSEQ multiplex PCR, the repertoire was profiled, and TCRdb retains in-frame clones only, with some absent. The sample shows tens of thousands of clones, over 60% of them seen only once. Every patient experienced relapse after autologous stem cell transplantation, and brentuximab vedotin exposure varied. Sequencing was performed on peripheral blood mononuclear cells (PBMCs), taken at baseline. The receptors were sampled from a human donor with classical Hodgkin lymphoma.

This clone was seen only once. J is TRBJ1-1 and V is TRBV5-1, with TRBD1 matching 7 bases. There are 15 residues in the CDR3. From germline, CDR1 is SGHRS and CDR2 YFSETQ. Trimming at V came to 1 base and at J to 6 bases, leaving 9 bases not matched to a gene. The CDR3 region has the DNA TGCGCCAGCAGCTTGACGACAGGGAGGATATCTGAAGCTTTCTTT. The encoded protein is CASSLTTGRISEAFF.

The chain recombines TRBV28 with TRBJ1-1; 9 bases are shared with TRBD1. The CDR3 spans 14 residues. Trimming removed 6 bases from V and 3 bases from J; junction bases left unmatched: 5. Germline V gene sequence: CDR1 MDHEN, CDR2 SYDVKM. The CDR3 DNA follows: TGTGCCAGCAGACTCGGACAGGGGCACACTGAAGCTTTCTTT. Amino acids: CASRLGQGHTEAFF.

Here the CDR3 reads CASSVGPGNQPQHF. DNA of the CDR3: TGTGCCAGCAGCGTCGGACCCGGCAATCAGCCCCAGCATTTT. The genes are TRBV5-4 and TRBJ1-5, with D uncertain. V gave up 4 bases and J gave up 2 bases, with 10 bases separating them. The germline V gene encodes CDR1 SGHNT and CDR2 YYREEE (reference sequence). The CDR3 extends over 14 amino acids.

This clone came up a few times. CDR3 DNA: TGTGCCAGCAGCCCCCAGGGGGGCTATGGCTACACCTTC. This translates into CASSPQGGYGYTF. The chain uses TRBV7-2 and TRBJ1-2; 7 bases are shared with TRBD1. The CDR3 is 13 residues long. Unmatched junction bases numbered 4, after V lost 5 bases and J lost 4 bases. Germline assignment: CDR1 SGHTA and CDR2 FQGNSA.

Regarding this clone: The junction departs from germline at one end; a sequencing error may be responsible. The chain uses TRBV7-7 and TRBJ2-3; weak D call: TRBD1 (6 bases). This CDR3 comprises 12 residues. Per germline, CDR1 SSHAT and CDR2 FNYEAQ (reference sequence). This CDR3 reads CASSQGSDTQYF. CDR3 bases: TGTGCTAGCAGTCAGGGGTCAGATACGCAGTATTTT. The full variable domain, completed using reference TRBV7-7 and TRBJ2-3, is GAGVSQSPRYKVTKRGQDVTLRCDPISSHATLYWYQQALGQGPEFLTYFNYEAQPDKSGLPSDRFSAERPEGSISTLTIQRTEQRDSAMYRCASSQGSDTQYFGPGTRLTVL.

V is TRBV19 and J is TRBJ1-4; maybe TRBD1 (6 bases). The CDR3 runs 15 residues. The V and J ends lost 7 bases and 6 bases respectively, with 18 bases between them. Germline values: CDR1 LNHDA, CDR2 SQIVND (reference sequence). CDR3 sequence reads: CASTRRGLSDEKLFF. In nucleotides, the CDR3 is TGTGCCAGTACCCGCAGGGGTCTATCGGATGAAAAACTGTTTTTT.

V usage is TRBV2 and J usage is TRBJ1-1; no firm D call. Germline values: CDR1 SNHLY, CDR2 FYNNEI. The CDR3 sequence is 12 residues long. Trimming left V 4 bases short and J 5 bases short, with 8 bases between. In DNA, the CDR3 is TGTGCCAGCAGTGCGGGATATACTGAAGCTTTCTTT. It yields the protein CASSAGYTEAFF.

This clone was counted only a few times. The chain employs TRBV5-1 and TRBJ2-3; D remains ambiguous. Germline CDR1 reads SGHRS; CDR2 reads YFSETQ. The V end was cut by 0 bases, the J end by 1 base, with 9 bases between. This CDR3 region has 15 residues. DNA for the CDR3: TGCGCCAGCAGCTTGGAAGTGGTGGGCACAGATACGCAGTATTTT. As protein: CASSLEVVGTDTQYF.

This clone was recorded only once. V usage is TRBV7-9 and J usage is TRBJ2-2; TRBD2 aligns across 7 bases. V trimming: 3 bases; J trimming: 7 bases; junction bases outside the gene matches: 8. Germline lookup yields CDR1 SEHNR and CDR2 FQNEAQ (reference sequence). The CDR3 extends over 15 amino acids. CDR3 in DNA: TGTGCCAGCAGCTTGGTTCCTAGCGGAGACGGGGAGCTGTTTTTT. Translation gives CASSLVPSGDGELFF.

CDR3: CASSPRGFGGTEAFF. The CDR3, as DNA: TGTGCCAGCAGCCCTAGGGGGTTTGGGGGCACTGAAGCTTTCTTT. The chain combines TRBV27 with TRBJ1-1, with D perhaps TRBD1 (6 bases). The V gene's germline CDR1 is MNHEY and CDR2 SMNVEV (reference sequence). The CDR3 loop spans 15 amino acids. Between the trimmed V and J ends, which lost 6 bases and 4 bases, there was a span of 18 bases.

This clone has more than one count but fewer than ten. J is TRBJ1-4 and V is TRBV11-2; D possibly corresponds to TRBD1 (6 bases). From germline, CDR1 is SGHAT and CDR2 FQNNGV. The V end was cut by 6 bases, the J end by 5 bases, with 16 bases between. This CDR3 has 15 residues. CDR3 amino acids: CASRLSGTSNEKLFF. CDR3 DNA: TGTGCCAGCAGGCTAAGCGGGACAAGCAATGAAAAACTGTTTTTT.

The chain is built from TRBV5-5 and TRBJ1-4; D not resolved. Germline V gene lookup returns CDR1 SGHKS and CDR2 YYEKEE (reference sequence). This CDR3 has 15 residues. Trimming removed 5 bases from V and 3 bases from J, with 14 bases in between. For the CDR3, the DNA is TGTGCCAGCAGACTAAGGGCCTACTCTAATGAAAAACTGTTTTTT. It is translated as CASRLRAYSNEKLFF.

The genes are TRBV6-5 and TRBJ2-1; 10 nucleotides line up with TRBD2. Germline values: CDR1 MNHEY, CDR2 SVGAGI. The CDR3 loop spans 14 amino acids. V dropped 6 bases and J dropped 3; count of bases not matched to a gene: 2. Here the CDR3 reads CASRGTSDYNEQFF. DNA of the CDR3: TGTGCCAGCAGGGGGACTAGCGACTACAATGAGCAGTTCTTC.